The rows below give T cell receptor beta chains drawn from one sample of a study of T cell changes during pregnancy in multiple sclerosis. Libraries were prepared by immunoSEQ multiplex PCR; TCRdb keeps only in-frame clonotypes and omits some of them. The table includes 70,000 to 80,000 clones, approximately 90% detected once. The starting material was peripheral blood, obtained before pregnancy. The source is a female donor with multiple sclerosis, enrolled in a pregnancy study. CDR3s include the opening cysteine and the closing phenylalanine or tryptophan. Fields, in order: D gene, clone size, J gene, CDR3 length, V gene, CDR3 protein, CDR3 DNA. D genes are given only for firm matches. Rows give clone size only sometimes, using once, few, many, or a class for an expanded clone.

D: TRBD1; size: NA; J: TRBJ2-3; length: 14; V: TRBV29-1; CDR3: CSVDWDRSTDTQYF; DNA: TGCAGCGTTGACTGGGACAGAAGTACAGATACGCAGTATTTT
D: NA; size: NA; J: TRBJ1-3; length: 14; V: TRBV5-8; CDR3: CASRRQSSGNTIYF; DNA: TGTGCCAGCAGAAGACAGAGCTCGGGAAACACCATATATTTT
D: NA; size: NA; J: TRBJ1-1; length: 13; V: TRBV27; CDR3: CASSPGLLTEAFF; DNA: TGTGCCAGCAGCCCGGGACTCCTCACTGAAGCTTTCTTT
D: NA; size: NA; J: TRBJ2-7; length: 16; V: TRBV7-2; CDR3: CASSLDLGEGNYEQYF; DNA: TGTGCCAGCAGCTTAGATCTGGGTGAGGGCAACTACGAGCAGTACTTC
D: TRBD1; size: once; J: TRBJ2-1; length: 17; V: TRBV2; CDR3: CARTTGQGQSNYNEQFF; DNA: TGTGCCAGGACAACCGGCCAGGGACAGAGTAACTACAATGAGCAGTTCTTC
D: TRBD1; size: NA; J: TRBJ2-3; length: 15; V: TRBV10-3; CDR3: CAISEGQGLTDTQYF; DNA: TGTGCCATCAGTGAGGGACAGGGCCTCACAGATACGCAGTATTTT
D: NA; size: few; J: TRBJ2-7; length: 15; V: TRBV7-9; CDR3: CASSLPEEPKAEQYF; DNA: TGTGCCAGCAGCTTACCCGAGGAGCCTAAGGCCGAGCAGTACTTC
D: NA; size: NA; J: TRBJ2-2; length: 14; V: TRBV9; CDR3: CASSVDTVAGELFF; DNA: TGTGCCAGCAGCGTAGATACTGTTGCCGGGGAGCTGTTTTTT
D: NA; size: NA; J: TRBJ2-7; length: 14; V: TRBV6-5; CDR3: CASSPPGSPTEQYF; DNA: TGTGCCAGCAGTCCACCCGGGAGCCCGACAGAGCAGTACTTC
D: TRBD1; size: NA; J: TRBJ2-3; length: 17; V: TRBV10-1; CDR3: CASSESIMDRATDTQYF; DNA: TGCGCCAGCAGTGAGTCGATAATGGACAGGGCCACAGATACGCAGTATTTT
D: NA; size: once; J: TRBJ1-1; length: 15; V: TRBV6-1; CDR3: CASTVGLPKNTEAFF; DNA: TGTGCCAGCACGGTGGGACTTCCTAAAAACACTGAAGCTTTCTTT
D: NA; size: medium-sized; J: TRBJ2-7; length: 16; V: TRBV5-5; CDR3: CASSTFPEGSSYEQYF; DNA: TGTGCCAGCAGCACCTTTCCCGAGGGAAGCTCCTACGAGCAGTACTTC
D: NA; size: NA; J: TRBJ2-5; length: 14; V: TRBV13; CDR3: CASSFSGNQETQYF; DNA: TGTGCCAGCAGCTTTTCCGGGAACCAAGAGACCCAGTACTTC
D: TRBD2; size: NA; J: TRBJ2-3; length: 21; V: TRBV9; CDR3: CASSKPIAGGGPGFSTDTQYF; DNA: TGTGCCAGCAGCAAACCTATAGCTGGCGGGGGGCCGGGTTTTAGCACAGATACGCAGTATTTT
D: NA; size: NA; J: TRBJ1-6; length: 13; V: TRBV6-5; CDR3: CASSYSRDSPLHF; DNA: TGTGCCAGCAGTTACTCGAGGGATTCACCCCTCCACTTT
D: TRBD1; size: NA; J: TRBJ1-2; length: 15; V: TRBV5-1; CDR3: CASSLQTGQGYGYTF; DNA: TGCGCCAGCAGCTTGCAAACGGGACAGGGGTATGGCTACACCTTC
D: TRBD1; size: NA; J: TRBJ2-3; length: 19; V: TRBV30; CDR3: CAWSPPPGTANLHTDTQYF; DNA: TGTGCCTGGAGTCCCCCCCCCGGGACAGCTAACCTGCACACAGATACGCAGTATTTT
D: TRBD1; size: once; J: TRBJ2-7; length: 11; V: TRBV29-1; CDR3: CSAGTGVEQYF; DNA: TGCAGCGCCGGGACAGGGGTCGAGCAGTACTTC
D: TRBD2; size: NA; J: TRBJ2-7; length: 16; V: TRBV4-1; CDR3: CASSQQTSGKLYEQYF; DNA: TGCGCCAGCAGCCAACAGACTAGCGGGAAGCTCTACGAGCAGTACTTC
D: NA; size: NA; J: TRBJ2-2; length: 16; V: TRBV9; CDR3: CASSSQPGQNTGELFF; DNA: TGTGCCAGCAGCTCCCAACCGGGACAAAACACCGGGGAGCTGTTTTTT
D: NA; size: NA; J: TRBJ2-1; length: 12; V: TRBV10-2; CDR3: CASSGLSLGQFF; DNA: TGCGCCAGCAGTGGACTGAGCCTAGGGCAGTTCTTC
D: NA; size: NA; J: TRBJ2-7; length: 15; V: TRBV11-2; CDR3: CASSLEGVASYEQYF; DNA: TGTGCCAGCAGCTTAGAAGGGGTTGCCTCCTACGAGCAGTACTTC
D: NA; size: NA; J: TRBJ1-1; length: 14; V: TRBV25-1; CDR3: CASSEWAGNTEAFF; DNA: TGTGCCAGCAGTGAATGGGCGGGGAACACTGAAGCTTTCTTT
D: NA; size: NA; J: TRBJ2-7; length: 15; V: TRBV29-1; CDR3: CSVDSPSGNPYGQYF; DNA: TGCAGCGTTGACTCCCCATCAGGGAATCCCTACGGGCAGTACTTC
D: NA; size: NA; J: TRBJ1-4; length: 16; V: TRBV4-2; CDR3: CASSQEGGADNEKLFF; DNA: TGTGCCAGCAGCCAAGAGGGAGGGGCAGATAATGAAAAACTGTTTTTT
D: NA; size: once; J: TRBJ2-3; length: 13; V: TRBV9; CDR3: CASGKGDTDTQYF; DNA: TGTGCCAGCGGGAAGGGGGACACAGATACGCAGTATTTT
D: TRBD2; size: NA; J: TRBJ2-3; length: 14; V: TRBV4-2; CDR3: CASSQVTSGRGQYF; DNA: TGTGCCAGCAGCCAAGTCACTAGCGGGAGAGGGCAGTATTTT
D: NA; size: few; J: TRBJ1-1; length: 14; V: TRBV19; CDR3: CASTPRTLNTEAFF; DNA: TGTGCCAGTACCCCTCGGACACTGAACACTGAAGCTTTCTTT
D: NA; size: NA; J: TRBJ1-3; length: 15; V: TRBV6-1; CDR3: CASSEYPGARNTIYF; DNA: TGTGCCAGCAGTGAATATCCAGGGGCTCGGAACACCATATATTTT
D: NA; size: NA; J: TRBJ1-1; length: 16; V: TRBV7-9; CDR3: CASSSHYLQQNTEAFF; DNA: TGTGCCAGCAGCTCCCATTACCTACAGCAGAACACTGAAGCTTTCTTT
D: TRBD1; size: few; J: TRBJ1-2; length: 17; V: TRBV5-6; CDR3: CASSFPIPGQGDRGYTF; DNA: TGTGCCAGCAGCTTCCCCATACCTGGACAGGGAGACAGGGGCTACACCTTC
D: TRBD1; size: NA; J: TRBJ2-7; length: 13; V: TRBV27; CDR3: CASSAGGPAEQYF; DNA: TGTGCCAGCAGTGCAGGGGGCCCGGCCGAGCAGTACTTC
D: TRBD1; size: NA; J: TRBJ2-1; length: 16; V: TRBV10-3; CDR3: CAISESPGQLYNEQFF; DNA: TGTGCCATCAGTGAGTCCCCGGGACAGCTCTACAATGAGCAGTTCTTC
D: NA; size: NA; J: TRBJ1-3; length: 14; V: TRBV4-3; CDR3: CASSQDLGFGTIYF; DNA: TGCGCCAGCAGCCAAGATCTCGGGTTCGGCACCATATATTTT
D: NA; size: NA; J: TRBJ1-5; length: 16; V: TRBV18; CDR3: CASSPLRADNNQPQHF; DNA: TGTGCCAGCTCACCACTTCGGGCGGACAATAATCAGCCCCAGCATTTT
D: NA; size: NA; J: TRBJ1-3; length: 18; V: TRBV9; CDR3: CASIDSSGNHPGSGTIYF; DNA: TGTGCCAGCATTGATTCGTCGGGGAACCACCCGGGTAGCGGCACCATATATTTT
D: TRBD1; size: NA; J: TRBJ2-3; length: 15; V: TRBV12-5; CDR3: CASGRGQEDTDTQYF; DNA: TGTGCTAGTGGACGGGGACAGGAAGACACAGATACGCAGTATTTT
D: NA; size: NA; J: TRBJ1-1; length: 15; V: TRBV7-9; CDR3: CASNVITGMNTEAFF; DNA: TGTGCCAGCAACGTAATTACAGGGATGAACACTGAAGCTTTCTTT
D: NA; size: NA; J: TRBJ2-6; length: 19; V: TRBV9; CDR3: CASTTPSSLQGSGANVLTF; DNA: TGTGCCAGCACCACTCCGTCCTCCCTTCAGGGCTCTGGGGCCAACGTCCTGACTTTC
D: TRBD1; size: NA; J: TRBJ1-2; length: 17; V: TRBV5-6; CDR3: CASSFRDRGLSNYGYTF; DNA: TGTGCCAGCAGCTTCCGGGACAGGGGGCTATCTAACTATGGCTACACCTTC
D: NA; size: NA; J: TRBJ2-7; length: 15; V: TRBV6-6; CDR3: CASRESQGKGYEQYF; DNA: TGTGCCAGCAGGGAATCGCAGGGGAAAGGCTACGAGCAGTACTTC
D: NA; size: NA; J: TRBJ2-7; length: 14; V: TRBV2; CDR3: CASSELSQGGEQYF; DNA: TGTGCCAGCAGTGAATTAAGCCAGGGAGGCGAGCAGTACTTC
D: NA; size: once; J: TRBJ2-7; length: 15; V: TRBV19; CDR3: CASSIRGSLSYEQYF; DNA: TGTGCCAGTAGTATTCGGGGGTCCCTCTCCTACGAGCAGTACTTC
D: NA; size: NA; J: TRBJ1-5; length: 13; V: TRBV30; CDR3: CAWSTVSNQPQHF; DNA: TGTGCCTGGTCGACAGTTAGCAATCAGCCCCAGCATTTT
D: NA; size: once; J: TRBJ1-1; length: 15; V: TRBV23-1; CDR3: CASNKKGVWVTEAFF; DNA: TGCGCCAGCAATAAAAAAGGGGTCTGGGTCACTGAAGCTTTCTTT